The present T cell receptor beta chain was sequenced within a study of blood T cell repertoires in COVID-19. As for the study in general: T cells, B-cell-depleted T cells, or PBMCs supplied cDNA or gDNA.

This CDR3 contains 16 residues. CDR1 is LNHNV and CDR2 is YYDKDF in the germline V gene (reference sequence). With 2 bases removed from V and 9 bases from J, the gap between germline ends came to 21 bases. Per the study methods: Amplifying reference gene primers gave estimates of nucleated cell counts. Only in-frame clones appear in the TCRdb table, and some are missing; sequencing was by immunoSEQ multiplex PCR. V and J calls and clone size are as listed in that table; D and trimming were resolved from the DNA. The sample gives around 310,000 clones, 90% of which show up once; around 0.97% is in the top ten. One Seattle source followed patients from active infection through their disease course.

The rearrangement uses TRBV15 and TRBJ2-3, with D tentatively TRBD1 (5 bases). Material: peripheral blood. This sequence was found in a woman in her forties with COVID-19, enrolled during active disease. The CDR3: CATSRLSRVGPKTQYF. CDR3 coding DNA: TGTGCCACCAGCAGACTGTCCAGGGTAGGCCCCAAGACGCAGTATTTT. The complete variable domain, with remaining parts taken from reference TRBV15 and TRBJ2-3, reads DAMVIQNPRYQVTQFGKPVTLSCSQTLNHNVMYWYQQKSSQAPKLLFHYYDKDFNNEADTPDNFQSRRPNTSFCFLDIRSPGLGDTAMYLCATSRLSRVGPKTQYFGPGTRLTVL.